These 29 T cell receptor beta chains were sequenced from one sample in a study of blood T cell repertoires in COVID-19. Generated by immunoSEQ multiplex PCR, the TCRdb table keeps only in-frame clones and is missing some. The sample has about 65,000 clones; over 80% are singletons. Sequenced sample: peripheral blood. These receptors originate from a human donor in a cohort sampled during active COVID-19.

This chain connects TRBV15 to TRBJ1-4; 9 nucleotides line up with TRBD1. The CDR3 consists of 13 residues. Trimming removed 9 bases from V and 7 bases from J; junction bases left unmatched: 6. Germline CDR1 is LNHNV and CDR2 is YYDKDF (reference sequence). As DNA, the CDR3 is TGTGCCACTAAACAGGGGGCCGGTGAAAAACTGTTTTTT. Its translation: CATKQGAGEKLFF.

The rearrangement links TRBV19 to TRBJ2-2; 7 bases are shared with TRBD1. Losses at the gene ends were 10 bases for V and 3 bases for J; bases not matched to a gene: 8. Germline CDR1 reads LNHDA; CDR2 reads SQIVND (reference sequence). This CDR3 spans 14 amino acids. DNA for the CDR3: TGTGCCACCCGCCGCACAGGGGACACCGGGGAGCTGTTTTTT. It encodes CATRRTGDTGELFF.

The chain joins TRBV5-8 to TRBJ2-2, with 9 bases fitting TRBD1. Unmatched junction bases numbered 5, after V lost 3 bases and J lost 5 bases. The germline V gene has CDR1 SGHTS and CDR2 YDEGEE. The CDR3 runs 15 residues. The CDR3 region has the DNA TGTGCCAGCAGCTCACAGGGGGCGCAGACCGGGGAGCTGTTTTTT. It is translated as CASSSQGAQTGELFF. The full variable domain, in which reference TRBV5-8 and TRBJ2-2 provide the parts outside the CDR3, is EAGVTQSPTHLIKTRGQQATLRCSPISGHTSVYWYQQALGLGLQFLLWYDEGEERNRGNFPPRFSGRQFPNYSSELNVNALELEDSALYLCASSSQGAQTGELFFGEGSRLTVL.

The V call is TRBV28, the J call TRBJ2-2, with D perhaps TRBD1 (5 bases). V was trimmed by 7 bases and J by 1 base, leaving 16 bases between them. The CDR3 loop spans 16 amino acids. Looked up from germline, CDR1 is MDHEN and CDR2 is SYDVKM. The CDR3 loop is CASTDPGILNTGELFF. The DNA for the CDR3 is TGTGCCAGCACCGACCCAGGGATCCTGAACACCGGGGAGCTGTTTTTT.

The CDR3 DNA follows: TGTGCCAGCAGCGTAGGAGATATTGGGCACACTGAAGCTTTCTTT. Translated: CASSVGDIGHTEAFF. The chain uses TRBV9 and TRBJ1-1; D is undetermined. The CDR3 has 15 residues. The germline V and J ends were trimmed by 0 bases and 3 bases, with 12 bases remaining between them. Germline loops: CDR1 SGDLS, CDR2 YYNGEE. The entire variable domain, with the rest obtained from reference TRBV9 and TRBJ1-1, is as follows: DSGVTQTPKHLITATGQRVTLRCSPRSGDLSVYWYQQSLDQGLQFLIQYYNGEERAKGNILERFSAQQFPDLHSELNLSSLELGDSALYFCASSVGDIGHTEAFFGQGTRLTVV.

The genes are TRBV28 and TRBJ2-1, with D tentatively TRBD1 (6 bases). V shed 2 bases and J shed 10 bases, with 15 bases lying between them. Germline V gene sequence: CDR1 MDHEN, CDR2 SYDVKM. This CDR3 is 14 amino acids long. CDR3 residues: CASSLPGTSQEQFF. The CDR3 DNA follows: TGTGCCAGCAGTTTACCTGGGACATCGCAGGAGCAGTTCTTC.

The chain couples TRBV19 to TRBJ2-3; tentative D call: TRBD2 (5 bases). In germline, CDR1 is LNHDA, CDR2 SQIVND (reference sequence). This CDR3 region has 20 residues. V gave up 5 bases and J gave up 0 bases, with 27 bases separating them. CDR3 region: CASSARVAGTPISSTDTQYF. DNA of the CDR3: TGTGCCAGTAGTGCCCGTGTGGCGGGCACTCCTATCTCTAGCACAGATACGCAGTATTTT.

The chain uses TRBV7-2 and TRBJ2-3; 10 bases are shared with TRBD1. J was trimmed by 9 bases and V by 5 bases; bases with no gene match: 8. This CDR3 is built from 14 residues. Germline V gives CDR1 SGHTA, CDR2 FQGNSA. CDR3 residues: CASSPDRGSGTQYF. As DNA, the CDR3 is TGTGCCAGCAGCCCGGACAGGGGGTCGGGGACGCAGTATTTT.

The chain recombines TRBV19 with TRBJ2-5, with D tentatively TRBD1 (6 bases). Germline V gives CDR1 LNHDA, CDR2 SQIVND (reference sequence). V lost 8 bases to trimming and J lost 1 base, with 23 bases between them. This CDR3 is built from 17 residues. CDR3 DNA: TGTGCCAGTTCACGCATCAGTGTCTGGACAGTCCAAGAGACCCAGTACTTC. It specifies CASSRISVWTVQETQYF.

The V call is TRBV7-3, the J call TRBJ2-1; 7 positions match TRBD1. The junction had 6 bases not matched to a gene; V was cut back by 6 bases and J by 7 bases. This CDR3 is 13 amino acids long. The germline V gene has CDR1 SGHTA and CDR2 FQGTGA. In DNA, the CDR3 is TGTGCCAGCAGGGCAGGGGGAACAAATGAGCAGTTCTTC. Translation: CASRAGGTNEQFF.

J is TRBJ2-1 and V is TRBV7-3, with D possibly TRBD1 on 5 matching bases. The CDR3 is 13 residues long. Germline CDR1 is SGHTA and CDR2 is FQGTGA. Trimming removed 6 bases at V and 4 bases at J, with 10 bases between. The DNA for the CDR3 is TGTGCCAGCAGTCAAGACAGTTACAATGAGCAGTTCTTC. Translating gives CASSQDSYNEQFF.

The gene calls are TRBV30 and TRBJ2-5; weak D call: TRBD2 (6 bases). CDR3 length: 15 amino acids. Germline V gives CDR1 GTSNPN, CDR2 SVGIG (reference sequence). V lost 1 base, J lost 2 bases, and 14 bases lay in between. CDR3 amino acids: CAWSGARGGQETQYF. In DNA form, the CDR3 reads TGTGCCTGGAGTGGGGCACGGGGAGGACAAGAGACCCAGTACTTC.

The V gene is TRBV6-5, the J gene TRBJ1-2; 10 nucleotides line up with TRBD1. V was pared by 5 bases and J by 4 bases, with 4 bases of the junction left unmatched. Germline V gene lookup returns CDR1 MNHEY and CDR2 SVGAGI. The CDR3 has 14 amino acids. CDR3 nucleotide sequence: TGTGCCAGCAGTACCCGGGACAGGGGCTATGGCTACACCTTC. Residues: CASSTRDRGYGYTF.

The chain has TRBV5-6 and TRBJ2-5, with 7 nucleotides matching TRBD1. Looked up from germline, CDR1 is SGHDT and CDR2 is YYEEEE. The junction had 14 bases not matched to a gene; V was cut back by 4 bases and J by 5 bases. The CDR3 consists of 16 residues. The CDR3 loop is CASSPISTGWMETQYF. As DNA, the CDR3 is TGTGCCAGCAGCCCTATATCGACAGGGTGGATGGAGACCCAGTACTTC.

This chain links TRBV6-6 with TRBJ2-3; TRBD2 might be the D (6 bases). Trimming cost V 8 bases and J 0 bases, with 15 bases left between them. This CDR3 contains 15 residues. Per the germline V gene, CDR1 is MNHNY and CDR2 is SVGAGI (reference sequence). This CDR3 reads CASRLTSLSTDTQYF. In DNA form, the CDR3 reads TGTGCCAGCCGCCTCACTAGCCTTAGCACAGATACGCAGTATTTT.

CDR3 in amino acids: CASSFRGVGEKLFF. Written as DNA, the CDR3 is TGTGCCAGCAGCTTTCGGGGAGTGGGTGAAAAACTGTTTTTT. The genes are TRBV5-4 and TRBJ1-4; D is unclear. The CDR3 spans 14 residues. CDR1 and CDR2 from the germline V gene are SGHNT and YYREEE (reference sequence). Trimming left V 2 bases short and J 7 bases short, with 12 bases between.

The genes are TRBV10-3 and TRBJ1-2, with 11 bases that match TRBD1. V dropped 7 bases and J dropped 10; count of bases not matched to a gene: 11. This CDR3 is 14 amino acids long. CDR1 is ENHRY and CDR2 is SYGVKD in the germline V gene. CDR3 sequence reads: CAITGTGTGGIYTF. The CDR3 DNA is TGTGCCATCACCGGAACCGGGACAGGGGGGATCTACACCTTC.

The chain couples TRBV29-1 to TRBJ1-2; TRBD1 matches 7 bases. Germline V gene sequence: CDR1 SQVTM, CDR2 ANQGSEA. Trimming removed 3 bases from V and 4 bases from J; junction bases left unmatched: 8. This CDR3 region has 14 residues. CDR3 protein: CSVDEGAGIYGYTF. The CDR3 DNA reads as TGCAGCGTTGATGAGGGGGCAGGAATCTATGGCTACACCTTC.

This chain uses TRBV19 with TRBJ2-6; D gene uncertain. The CDR3 extends over 16 amino acids. V shed 4 bases and J shed 1 base, with 11 bases lying between them. Germline CDR1 is LNHDA and CDR2 is SQIVND (reference sequence). In nucleotides, the CDR3 is TGTGCCAGTAGTAGGGCGCGAGTATCTGGGGCCAACGTCCTGACTTTC. Translating it yields CASSRARVSGANVLTF.

This clone was picked up one time. The chain employs TRBV27 and TRBJ2-7; 15 bases align to TRBD2. The CDR3 is 15 amino acids. The J segment lost 4 bases and the V segment lost 6 bases, leaving 4 bases of the junction unmatched. Germline assignment: CDR1 MNHEY and CDR2 SMNVEV (reference sequence). In nucleotides, the CDR3 is TGTGCCAGCAGCAGCGGGACTAGCGGGAGGTACGAGCAGTACTTC. Translation: CASSSGTSGRYEQYF.

The rearrangement uses TRBV5-1 and TRBJ1-4; D is ambiguous. Germline CDR1 and CDR2: SGHRS and YFSETQ. V dropped 0 bases and J dropped 5 bases, with 5 bases sitting between them. This CDR3 comprises 13 residues. The CDR3 spells CASSLGQNEKLFF. CDR3 DNA sequence: TGCGCCAGCAGCTTGGGGCAGAATGAAAAACTGTTTTTT.

Points on this clone: Relative to the germline gene, one junction end is altered; a read error may explain this. CDR3: CASSPLSPDSNNEQFF. For the CDR3, the DNA is TGTGCCAGCAGCCCCCTCTCCCCGGACTCCAACAATGAGCAGTTCTTC. This chain joins TRBV7-9 and TRBJ2-1, with TRBD2 as a possible D gene (5 bases). Germline V gives CDR1 SEHNR, CDR2 FQNEAQ (reference sequence). The length of the CDR3 is 16 residues.

The rearrangement uses TRBV27 and TRBJ2-7, with 7 positions matching TRBD2. The V gene's germline CDR1 is MNHEY and CDR2 SMNVEV (reference sequence). The CDR3 is made up of 12 amino acids. J was trimmed by 4 bases and V by 8 bases; bases with no gene match: 5. CDR3 nucleotide sequence: TGTGCCAGCTGGGGGGGTGGATACGAGCAGTACTTC. Protein: CASWGGGYEQYF.

The rearrangement uses TRBV11-2 and TRBJ1-1; 10 nucleotides match TRBD1. CDR1 is SGHAT and CDR2 is FQNNGV in the germline V gene. The CDR3 has 15 residues. V trimming: 4 bases; J trimming: 0 bases; junction bases outside the gene matches: 2. CDR3 DNA sequence: TGTGCCAGCAGCTCGGGACAGGGGTTGAACACTGAAGCTTTCTTT. It is translated as CASSSGQGLNTEAFF. Filled out from reference TRBV11-2 and TRBJ1-1, the complete variable domain reads EAGVAQSPRYKIIEKRQSVAFWCNPISGHATLYWYQQILGQGPKLLIQFQNNGVVDDSQLPKDRFSAERLKGVDSTLKIQPAKLEDSAVYLCASSSGQGLNTEAFFGQGTRLTVV.

The chain is built from TRBV19 and TRBJ2-2, with TRBD1 identical over 8 bases. Unmatched junction bases numbered 17, after V lost 5 bases and J lost 0 bases. The CDR3 covers 20 residues. Germline V gene data show CDR1 as LNHDA and CDR2 as SQIVND (reference sequence). The CDR3 protein is CASSQPNFRQGRSNTGELFF. The CDR3 coding sequence is TGTGCCAGTAGTCAACCCAACTTTCGACAGGGGAGGTCGAACACCGGGGAGCTGTTTTTT.

Only one count was recorded for this clone. The chain is built from TRBV4-1 and TRBJ1-1; 7 bases are a match to TRBD1. With 6 bases clipped from V and 2 bases from J, the junction kept 6 bases outside the gene matches. CDR3 length: 14 amino acids. Germline CDR1 and CDR2: MGHRA and YSYEKL. CDR3 in amino acids: CASRRQGGNTEAFF. CDR3 coding DNA: TGCGCCAGCAGGAGGCAGGGGGGAAACACTGAAGCTTTCTTT.

The V gene is TRBV18, the J gene TRBJ2-2; D ambiguous. This CDR3 region has 15 residues. Trimming shortened V by 3 bases and J by 0 bases, and 8 bases separated the two germline ends. Germline values: CDR1 KGHSH, CDR2 LQKENI. CDR3 nucleotide sequence: TGTGCCAGCTCACCTAACAGAGCGAACACCGGGGAGCTGTTTTTT. Translating gives CASSPNRANTGELFF.

This clone was seen only once. Within the sample, other DNA sequences also encode this same CDR3. The chain recombines TRBV6-5 with TRBJ1-2, with D possibly matching TRBD1 (5 bases). The ends were cut back, 6 bases at V and 2 bases at J, with 10 bases in the middle. The CDR3 spans 13 residues. CDR1 and CDR2 from the germline V gene are MNHEY and SVGAGI. The CDR3 coding sequence is TGTGCCAGCAGCCTGGGGCAGAACTATGGCTACACCTTC. Its protein product is CASSLGQNYGYTF.

The chain couples TRBV4-1 to TRBJ2-7; D remains ambiguous. The germline V gene has CDR1 MGHRA and CDR2 YSYEKL. This CDR3 has 13 residues. V shed 0 bases and J shed 9 bases, with 12 bases lying between them. CDR3 sequence: CASSQDRIMRQYF. The DNA of the CDR3 is TGCGCCAGCAGCCAAGACAGGATAATGAGGCAGTACTTC.